A selection of T cell receptor beta chains follows, all from one sample in a study of OX40 agonist ivuxolimab in advanced cancers. TCRdb's table, derived via immunoSEQ multiplex PCR, lists solely in-frame clones and lacks some. The profile shows about 99,000 clones, 90% to 97% of them singletons. The starting material was CD4+ or CD8+ T cells sorted from blood, obtained in a trial of the OX40 agonist ivuxolimab. The receptors here all came from an adult with an advanced solid tumor such as melanoma, head and neck, liver or kidney cancer. Each CDR3 is given with its conserved first and last residue. Each record gives: V gene, D gene, CDR3 protein. A D gene is named only where the DNA matches it firmly.

TRBV30	-	CAWSVLGFNQPQHF
TRBV10-3	TRBD1	CAITNRDRGNEQYF
TRBV5-1	TRBD1	CASSLEGTDYEQYF
TRBV19	TRBD2	CASSLGLAGLMSEQFF
TRBV7-3	-	CASSLIRGRGNTEAFF
TRBV25-1	-	CATNPGTYSYEQYF
TRBV11-2	-	CASSLLSGEYEQYF
TRBV5-1	-	CASSLAGDSSSTDTQYF
TRBV28	TRBD1	CASRSPGTGIEKLFF
TRBV7-9	-	CASSPPDTPNYGYTF